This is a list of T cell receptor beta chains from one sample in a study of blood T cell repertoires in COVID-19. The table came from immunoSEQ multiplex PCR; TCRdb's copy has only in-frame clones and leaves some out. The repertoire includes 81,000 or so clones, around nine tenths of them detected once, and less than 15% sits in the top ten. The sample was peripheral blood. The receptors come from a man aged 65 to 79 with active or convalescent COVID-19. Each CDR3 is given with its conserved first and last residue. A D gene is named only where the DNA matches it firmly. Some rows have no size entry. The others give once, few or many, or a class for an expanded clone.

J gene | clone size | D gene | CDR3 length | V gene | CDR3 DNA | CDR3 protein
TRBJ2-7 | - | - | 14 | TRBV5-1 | TGCGCCAGCAGCTTGTATTCGGGATACTACGAGCAGTACTTC | CASSLYSGYYEQYF
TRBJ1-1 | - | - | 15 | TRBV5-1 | TGCGCCAGCAGCTTGGCCTCAGGCCGAAACACTGAAGCTTTCTTT | CASSLASGRNTEAFF
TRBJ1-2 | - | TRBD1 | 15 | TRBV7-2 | TGTGCCAGCAGCTTAGGGGGGACAGCTAACTATGGCTACACCTTC | CASSLGGTANYGYTF
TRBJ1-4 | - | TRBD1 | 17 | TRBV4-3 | TGCGCCAGCAGCCATCTGATCGGACAGGGAACTAATGAAAAACTGTTTTTT | CASSHLIGQGTNEKLFF
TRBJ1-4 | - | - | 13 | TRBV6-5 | TGTGCCAGCAGTTACGCCCTAAATGAAAAACTGTTTTTT | CASSYALNEKLFF
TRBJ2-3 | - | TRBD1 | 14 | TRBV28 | TGTGCCAGCAGGCCGGGACAGGGAACAGATACGCAGTATTTT | CASRPGQGTDTQYF
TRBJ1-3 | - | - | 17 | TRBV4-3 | TGCGCCAGCAGCCAAGAACAAGGGGGAATCTCTGGAAACACCATATATTTT | CASSQEQGGISGNTIYF
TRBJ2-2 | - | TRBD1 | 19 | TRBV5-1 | TGCGCCAGCAGCTTGAGGTTAAGGGACAGGGGAAATCGGACCGGGGAGCTGTTTTTT | CASSLRLRDRGNRTGELFF
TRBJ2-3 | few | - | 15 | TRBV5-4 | TGTGCCAGCAGCTCGACAGGTGGTGGGGCAGATACGCAGTATTTT | CASSSTGGGADTQYF
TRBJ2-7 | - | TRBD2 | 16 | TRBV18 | TGTGCCAGCTCACCCGGGACTAGCGACAACTCCTACGAGCAGTACTTC | CASSPGTSDNSYEQYF
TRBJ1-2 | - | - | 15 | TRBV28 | TGTGCCAGCAGTTTGGGTGGGGGGGGCCCCTATGGCTACACCTTC | CASSLGGGGPYGYTF
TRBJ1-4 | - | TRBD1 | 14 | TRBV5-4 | TGTGCCAGCAGTCAAAACAGGGGACGGGAAAAACTGTTTTTT | CASSQNRGREKLFF
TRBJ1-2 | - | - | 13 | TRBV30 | TGTGCCTGGAGTGTACAAGCTAACTATGGCTACACCTTC | CAWSVQANYGYTF
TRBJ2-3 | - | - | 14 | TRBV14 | TGTGCCAGCAGCCAAGATTGGAGCGGGGATACGCAGTATTTT | CASSQDWSGDTQYF
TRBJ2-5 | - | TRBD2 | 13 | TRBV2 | TGTGCCACCACCCCGGGACTACAAGAGACCCAGTACTTC | CATTPGLQETQYF
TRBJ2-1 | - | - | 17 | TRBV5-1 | TGCGCCAGCAGCTTGGCTCCTAGCCGAAACTCCTACAATGAGCAGTTCTTC | CASSLAPSRNSYNEQFF
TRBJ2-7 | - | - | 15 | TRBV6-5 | TGTGCCAGCAGTTACATGGGGGGTTTTGCGTACGAGCAGTACTTC | CASSYMGGFAYEQYF
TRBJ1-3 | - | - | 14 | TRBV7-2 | TGTGCCAGCAGCCCCAGTCTTGGCGCGGTGTCCATATATTTT | CASSPSLGAVSIYF
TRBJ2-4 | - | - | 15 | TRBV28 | TGTGCCAGCAGTCGAGGGCCCGGGGATGGAAACATTCAGTACTTC | CASSRGPGDGNIQYF
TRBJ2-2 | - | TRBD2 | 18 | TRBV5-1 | TGCGCCAGCAGCGCACCGGGACTAGCGGGGGGGATCGCCGGGGAGCTGTTTTTT | CASSAPGLAGGIAGELFF
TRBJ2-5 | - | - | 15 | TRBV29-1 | TGCAGCGCCCGGGGTGGGGTTCTGTCCGGGAAGACCCAGTACTTC | CSARGGVLSGKTQYF
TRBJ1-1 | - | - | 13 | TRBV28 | TGTGCCAGCAGCCTCCAGAAAGGGGCTGGGGCTTTCTTT | CASSLQKGAGAFF
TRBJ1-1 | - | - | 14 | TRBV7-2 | TGTGCCAGCAGCTTAGCGGCACCTTACACTGAAGCTTTCTTT | CASSLAAPYTEAFF
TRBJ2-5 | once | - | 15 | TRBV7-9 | TGTGCCAGCAGCTTAGAGGGGTTGCCCCAAGAGACCCAGTACTTC | CASSLEGLPQETQYF
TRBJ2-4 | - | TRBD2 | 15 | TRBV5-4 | TGTGCCAGCAGCTTCTTCGGGGGGGCCAAAAACATTCAGTACTTC | CASSFFGGAKNIQYF
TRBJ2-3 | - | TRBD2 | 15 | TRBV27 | TGTGCCAGCAGTCCCATTAGCGGGCCCACAGATACGCAGTATTTT | CASSPISGPTDTQYF
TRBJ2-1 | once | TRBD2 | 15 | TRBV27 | TGTGCCAGCAGTTTTGGGGGGGGACCGGTCAATGAGCAGTTCTTC | CASSFGGGPVNEQFF
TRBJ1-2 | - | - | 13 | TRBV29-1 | TGCAGCGTTGGGGGGGGGATCCTCTATGGCTACACCTTC | CSVGGGILYGYTF
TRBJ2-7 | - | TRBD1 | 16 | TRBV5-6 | TGTGCCAGCAGCGATGGCACAGGGGGAATTCTCTACGAGCAGTACTTC | CASSDGTGGILYEQYF
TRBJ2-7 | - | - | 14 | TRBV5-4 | TGTGCCAGCAGCTCCCCCGCGGGGACCTACGAGCAGTACTTC | CASSSPAGTYEQYF
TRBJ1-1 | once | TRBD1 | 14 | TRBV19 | TGTGCCAGTAATCATGGACAGGGGTACACTGAAGCTTTCTTT | CASNHGQGYTEAFF
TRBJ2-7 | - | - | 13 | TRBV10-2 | TGCGCCAGCAGTAGCGTGAGCTCCTACGAGCAGTACTTC | CASSSVSSYEQYF
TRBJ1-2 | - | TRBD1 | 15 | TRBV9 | TGTGCCAGCAGCCCCGGACAGGGGACTAACTATGGCTACACCTTC | CASSPGQGTNYGYTF
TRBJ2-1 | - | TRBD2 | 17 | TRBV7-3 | TGTGCCAGCAGCTTAACGGGGCTAGCGGGGTGGTCGAATGAGCAGTTCTTC | CASSLTGLAGWSNEQFF
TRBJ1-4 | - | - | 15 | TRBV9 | TGTGCCAGCAGCGTAGAGTGGGGGCCAAGTGAAAAACTGTTTTTT | CASSVEWGPSEKLFF
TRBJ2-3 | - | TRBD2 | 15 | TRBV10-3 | TGTGCCATCAGTGATGGCGGGGGGTACACAGATACGCAGTATTTT | CAISDGGGYTDTQYF
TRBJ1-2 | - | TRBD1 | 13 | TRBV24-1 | TGTGCCACCAGTGATTACGACAGTGGAAGGGGGCACTTC | CATSDYDSGRGHF
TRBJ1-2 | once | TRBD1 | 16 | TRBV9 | TGTGCCAGCAGCGCCGACTGGGCGGGGACAGGGTATGGCTACACCTTC | CASSADWAGTGYGYTF
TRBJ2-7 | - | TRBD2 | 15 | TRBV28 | TGTGCCAGCAGTTCTAGCAGCGGGGGGAAAGACGAGCAGTACTTC | CASSSSSGGKDEQYF
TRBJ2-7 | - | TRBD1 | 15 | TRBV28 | TGTGCCAGCGGCGGCATTGGGACAGGGGCCTACGAGCAGTACTTC | CASGGIGTGAYEQYF
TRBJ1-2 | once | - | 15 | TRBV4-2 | TGTGCCAGCAGCCAAGATCAGGCAGGGAACTATGGCTACACCTTC | CASSQDQAGNYGYTF
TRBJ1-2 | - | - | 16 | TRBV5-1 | TGCGCCAGCAGCTCTTTCGATCCGACATTTAACTATGGCTACACCTTC | CASSSFDPTFNYGYTF
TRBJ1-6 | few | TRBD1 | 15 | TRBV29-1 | TGCAGCGCCAGGGGGCCGGAGTCCTATAATTCACCCCTCCACTTT | CSARGPESYNSPLHF
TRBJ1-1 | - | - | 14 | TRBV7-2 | TGTGCCAGCAGCTTAGCACAGCAGGGCACTGAAGCTTTCTTT | CASSLAQQGTEAFF
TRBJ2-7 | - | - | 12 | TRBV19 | TGTGCCAGTAGTTCCAGGGGCCTCGAGCAGTACTTC | CASSSRGLEQYF
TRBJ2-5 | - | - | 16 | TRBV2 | TGTGCCAGCAGGCCCTTAGCACCGGCCGACCAAGAGACCCAGTACTTC | CASRPLAPADQETQYF
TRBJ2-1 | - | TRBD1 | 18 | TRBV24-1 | TGTGCCACCAGTGATCAGCTCTTCCGGGACAGGGGGTACAATGAGCAGTTCTTC | CATSDQLFRDRGYNEQFF
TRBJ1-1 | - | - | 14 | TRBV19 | TGTGCCAGTAGTGAACCGGGTCATGGGGCTGAGGCTTTCTTT | CASSEPGHGAEAFF
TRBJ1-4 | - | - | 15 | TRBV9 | TGTGCCAGCAGCGTCCACGGGGGTATTAATGAAAAACTGTTTTTT | CASSVHGGINEKLFF
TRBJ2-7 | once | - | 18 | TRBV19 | TGTGCCAGTAGGGTAGACCGGGACTTCCCGAACTTTTCCTACGAGCAGTACTTC | CASRVDRDFPNFSYEQYF
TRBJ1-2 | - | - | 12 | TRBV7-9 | TGTGCCAGCAGCCCACAGGGTTATGGCTACACCTTC | CASSPQGYGYTF
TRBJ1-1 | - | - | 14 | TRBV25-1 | TGTGCCAGCAGTCGTGGACAGATGAACACTGAAGCTTTCTTT | CASSRGQMNTEAFF
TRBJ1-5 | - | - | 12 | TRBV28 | TGTGCCAGCAGGGAGGGCAATCAGCCCCAGCATTTT | CASREGNQPQHF
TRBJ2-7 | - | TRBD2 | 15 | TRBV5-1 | TGCGCCAGCAGCCTTACGACTAGCGGGCCTTACGAGCAGTACTTC | CASSLTTSGPYEQYF
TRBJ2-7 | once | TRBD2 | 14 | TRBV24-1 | TGTGCCACCAGTCTGGGAGGGGCGCCTCTCGAGCAGTACTTC | CATSLGGAPLEQYF